Listed below are T cell receptor beta chains from one sample, sequenced in a study of control samples from healthy donors and cancer patients. Clones were read by immunoSEQ multiplex PCR, and TCRdb kept only the in-frame ones, dropping some. The data contain 60,000 or so clones, approximately 91% of them singletons. The specimen sequenced was blood. All receptors come from a man in his forties or fifties in good health. Both conserved end residues are part of each CDR3. D genes are given only for firm matches. The size of a clone is reported for some rows only, either as once, few or many, or as a class for expanded clones.

TRBD1	.	TRBV7-2	TRBJ2-6	CASSGTGGLAGANVLTF	TGTGCCAGCAGCGGGACAGGGGGCCTAGCTGGGGCCAACGTCCTGACTTTC
TRBD1	.	TRBV28	TRBJ2-7	CASRSGTVTYEQYF	TGTGCCAGCAGGTCCGGGACAGTCACCTACGAGCAGTACTTC
TRBD2	.	TRBV28	TRBJ2-5	CASSSRLAGGETQYF	TGTGCCAGCAGTTCTAGACTAGCGGGAGGTGAGACCCAGTACTTC
.	.	TRBV3-1/TRBV3-2	TRBJ2-7	CASSQGWQAGPEQYF	TGTGCCAGCAGCCAAGGGTGGCAGGCGGGTCCCGAGCAGTACTTC
.	once	TRBV14	TRBJ2-1	CASSREVEQFF	TGTGCCAGCAGCCGGGAGGTTGAGCAGTTCTTC
TRBD2	once	TRBV27	TRBJ2-2	CASIHPLLAGGTGELFF	TGTGCCAGCATTCACCCCCTTTTAGCGGGAGGCACCGGGGAGCTGTTTTTT
.	.	TRBV11-2	TRBJ2-6	CASYGILGSGANVLTF	TGTGCCAGTTACGGGATTTTAGGCTCTGGGGCCAACGTCCTGACTTTC
.	.	TRBV27	TRBJ2-7	CASRGGLNAYEQYF	TGTGCCAGCAGGGGCGGGTTAAACGCCTACGAGCAGTACTTC
.	.	TRBV15	TRBJ2-6	CATRGSGANVLTF	TGTGCCACCAGGGGCTCTGGGGCCAACGTCCTGACTTTC
TRBD1	.	TRBV19	TRBJ1-2	CASSFTGDRGHGYTF	TGTGCCAGTAGTTTCACTGGGGACAGGGGGCACGGCTACACCTTC
.	.	TRBV19	TRBJ1-6	CASSSQGSESPLHF	TGTGCCAGTTCCTCCCAGGGTTCAGAGTCACCCCTCCACTTT
TRBD1	.	TRBV5-1	TRBJ2-7	CASSGGQGAYEQYF	TGCGCCAGCAGCGGCGGACAGGGGGCCTACGAGCAGTACTTC
.	.	TRBV27	TRBJ2-5	CASRQTAETQYF	TGTGCCAGCAGACAGACCGCGGAGACCCAGTACTTC
.	.	TRBV28	TRBJ1-5	CATLVGGVPQPQHF	TGTGCCACCCTCGTTGGAGGGGTTCCTCAGCCCCAGCATTTT
.	.	TRBV3-1/TRBV3-2	TRBJ2-3	CASSQGGGTDTQYF	TGTGCCAGCAGCCAAGGGGGAGGCACAGATACGCAGTATTTT
.	few	TRBV24-1	TRBJ2-3	CATSDQAVERTDTQYF	TGTGCCACCAGTGATCAAGCGGTAGAAAGGACAGATACGCAGTATTTT
TRBD2	.	TRBV19	TRBJ2-2	CASSTRGSDPGELFF	TGTGCCAGTAGTACTCGCGGGAGTGACCCCGGGGAGCTGTTTTTT
.	.	TRBV28	TRBJ1-1	CASSLFTDIKAFF	TGTGCCAGCAGTTTATTCACCGACATAAAGGCTTTCTTT
.	.	TRBV12-2	TRBJ1-2	CASRPYLGGLGKPNYGYTF	TGTGCAAGTCGCCCTTATTTGGGGGGTCTAGGGAAACCTAACTATGGCTACACCTTC